This T cell receptor beta chain derives from a study of cytomegalovirus exposure and HLA in healthy donors. General study points: Per published accounts, TCR beta sequences correctly predicted the HLA-A and HLA-B alleles of most subjects. Most of the TCR beta V segments (in an earlier analysis) were productive either about 87% or about 30% of the time.

PCR involved 60 Vbeta and 13 Jbeta primers. Produced via immunoSEQ multiplex PCR; TCRdb's table is partial and in-frame only. The data contain 150,000 to 200,000 clones, around 84% of them singletons. Germline V CDR1 and CDR2: SGDLS, YYNGEE. J gave up 4 bases and V 2 bases, and 5 bases lay outside the gene matches. CDR3 length: 15 residues. About this clone itself: Antigen specificity is unknown.

The rearrangement joins TRBV9 to TRBJ2-3; TRBD1 matches at 9 bases. The origin of this receptor is a woman under 30 in good health and CMV-seronegative. Sequenced material: PBMCs. The CDR3: CASSVGQGGPDTQYF. DNA of the CDR3: TGTGCCAGCAGCGTGGGACAGGGAGGACCAGATACGCAGTATTTT.